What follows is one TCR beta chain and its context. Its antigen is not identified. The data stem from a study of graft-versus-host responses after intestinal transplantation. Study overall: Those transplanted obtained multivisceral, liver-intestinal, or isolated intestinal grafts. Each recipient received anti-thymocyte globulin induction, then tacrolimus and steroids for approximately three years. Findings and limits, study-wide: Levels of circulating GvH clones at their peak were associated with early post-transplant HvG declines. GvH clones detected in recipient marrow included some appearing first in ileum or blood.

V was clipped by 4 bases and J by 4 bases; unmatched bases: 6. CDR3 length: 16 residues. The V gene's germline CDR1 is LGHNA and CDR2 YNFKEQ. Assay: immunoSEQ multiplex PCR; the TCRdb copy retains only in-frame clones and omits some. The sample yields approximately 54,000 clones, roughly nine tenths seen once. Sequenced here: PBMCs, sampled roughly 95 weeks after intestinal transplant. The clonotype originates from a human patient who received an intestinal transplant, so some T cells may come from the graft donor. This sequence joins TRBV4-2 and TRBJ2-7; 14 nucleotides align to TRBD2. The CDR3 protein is CASSRAGLAGVYEQYF. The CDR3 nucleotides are TGTGCCAGCAGCCGAGCGGGACTAGCGGGGGTGTACGAGCAGTACTTC.